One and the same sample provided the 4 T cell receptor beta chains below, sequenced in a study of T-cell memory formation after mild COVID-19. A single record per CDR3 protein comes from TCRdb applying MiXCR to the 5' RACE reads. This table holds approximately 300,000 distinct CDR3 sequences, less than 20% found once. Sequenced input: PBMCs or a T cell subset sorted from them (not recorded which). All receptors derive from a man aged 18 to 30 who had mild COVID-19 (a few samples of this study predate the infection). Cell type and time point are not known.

For the CDR3, the DNA is TGTGCCAGCTCACCCAATGAGGAGACCCAGTACTTC. It codes for CASSPNEETQYF. This chain joins TRBV18 and TRBJ2-5, with D unresolved. V gave up 3 bases and J gave up 5 bases, with 7 bases separating them. This CDR3 has 12 residues. Germline assignment: CDR1 KGHSH and CDR2 LQKENI. Variable domain in full (rest from reference TRBV18 and TRBJ2-5): NAGVMQNPRHLVRRRGQEARLRCSPMKGHSHVYWYRQLPEEGLKFMVYLQKENIIDESGMPKERFSAEFPKEGPSILRIQQVVRGDSAAYFCASSPNEETQYFGPGTRLLVL.

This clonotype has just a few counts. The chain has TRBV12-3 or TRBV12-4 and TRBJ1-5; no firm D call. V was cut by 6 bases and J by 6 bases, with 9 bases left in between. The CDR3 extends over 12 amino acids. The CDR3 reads CASSRRGQPQHF. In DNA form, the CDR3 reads TGTGCCAGCAGCCGCCGAGGTCAGCCCCAGCATTTT.

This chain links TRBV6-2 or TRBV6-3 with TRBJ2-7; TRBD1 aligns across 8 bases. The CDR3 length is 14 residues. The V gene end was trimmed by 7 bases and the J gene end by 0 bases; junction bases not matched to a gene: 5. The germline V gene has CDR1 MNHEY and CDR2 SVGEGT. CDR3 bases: TGTGCCAGCAATGACAGGGGTGCCTCCTACGAGCAGTACGTC. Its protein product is CASNDRGASYEQYV.

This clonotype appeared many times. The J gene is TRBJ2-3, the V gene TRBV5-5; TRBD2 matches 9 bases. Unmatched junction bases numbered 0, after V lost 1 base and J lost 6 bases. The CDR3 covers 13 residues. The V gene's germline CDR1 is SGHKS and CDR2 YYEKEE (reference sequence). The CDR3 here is CASSLTSGDTQYF. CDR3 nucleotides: TGTGCCAGCAGCTTGACTAGCGGGGATACGCAGTATTTT.